These T cell receptor beta chains were read from a single sample in a study of blood T cells in healthy people across ages. MiXCR, applied by TCRdb to the 5' RACE reads, yields one record per CDR3 protein. Of more than 650,000 distinct CDR3 sequences in the sample, about 20% were seen once. The specimen sequenced was blood. These receptors all stem from a man aged 65-85 years in good health. Both conserved end residues are part of each CDR3. D genes are given only for firm matches. Part of the rows lack a size; the others show once, few, many or a class for expanded clones.

j_call d_call clone_size v_call cdr3_length cdr3_nt cdr3_aa
TRBJ2-3 . . TRBV7-2 13 TGTGCCGGCAGCTTCCGGGGTACAGATACGCAGTATTTT CAGSFRGTDTQYF
TRBJ2-5 . few TRBV28 13 TGTGCCAGCAGCCTAGGACTGCCAGGGACCCAGTACTTC CASSLGLPGTQYF
TRBJ1-1 TRBD1 few TRBV12-3/TRBV12-4 15 TGTGCCAGCAGTTTACCGAACAGGGGGCGAACTGAAGCTTTCTTT CASSLPNRGRTEAFF
TRBJ2-5 . . TRBV28 14 TGTGCCAGCAGTTTCCCTAGGACCCAAGAGACCCAGTACTTC CASSFPRTQETQYF
TRBJ1-5 . . TRBV15 15 TGTGCCACCAGCAGAGGGGGGGACAGCAATCAGCCCCAGCATTTT CATSRGGDSNQPQHF
TRBJ2-3 . few TRBV7-9 15 TGTGCCAGCAGCTCATGGACGATACCCACAGATACGCAGTATTTT CASSSWTIPTDTQYF
TRBJ2-3 . few TRBV5-8 16 TGTGCCAGCAGCTTGAGGACAACCCCCGGAACAGATACGCAGTATTTT CASSLRTTPGTDTQYF
TRBJ2-1 . few TRBV7-9 13 TGTGCCAGCAGCTTACTATTTACTAATGAGCAGTTCTTC CASSLLFTNEQFF
TRBJ2-3 . few TRBV7-9 17 TGTGCCAGCAGCTTAGGTCAGGGTGGGATTCGGTTGGATACGCAGTATTTT CASSLGQGGIRLDTQYF
TRBJ2-2 TRBD2 few TRBV18 19 TGTGCCAGCTCACCAATGACCGGGACTAGCGGGGCGATGACCGGGGAGCTGTTTTTT CASSPMTGTSGAMTGELFF
TRBJ2-1 TRBD1 . TRBV7-2 16 TGTGCCAGCAGCCTTCGGACAGGGATGTCCTACAATGAGCAGTTCTTC CASSLRTGMSYNEQFF
TRBJ1-1 . few TRBV6-5 16 TGTGCCAGCAGTTACTCGACTATGGGACGGCACACTGAAGCTTTCTTT CASSYSTMGRHTEAFF
TRBJ2-4 TRBD2 few TRBV29-1 15 TGCAGCGTTGAAGGACTAGCGGCCGACAAAAACATTCAGTACTTC CSVEGLAADKNIQYF
TRBJ2-3 TRBD2 few TRBV19 16 TGTGCCAGTAGTATCAGACTAGCGGGAGGACCAGATACGCAGTATTTT CASSIRLAGGPDTQYF
TRBJ1-1 . . TRBV7-2 15 TGTGCCAGCAGCTTACAGGTAGTCGGCGGGGTGGAAGCTTTCTTT CASSLQVVGGVEAFF
TRBJ2-7 . few TRBV3-1 13 TGTGCCAGCAGCCAAGGACAGGTCTACGAGCAGTACTTC CASSQGQVYEQYF
TRBJ2-5 . few TRBV29-1 12 TGCAGCGTGCTGGACAGCCAAGAGACCCAGTACTTC CSVLDSQETQYF
TRBJ1-5 . . TRBV5-6 14 TGTGCCAGCAGCTTGTGGGTCAGCAATCAGCCCCAGCATTTT CASSLWVSNQPQHF
TRBJ1-4 . . TRBV18 13 TGTGCCAGCTCACCACCAACGGGGGTAAAACTGTTTTTT CASSPPTGVKLFF
TRBJ2-3 . few TRBV20-1 16 TGCAGTGCTAGAGATGATAGACTTTCCTTCACAGATACGCAGTATTTT CSARDDRLSFTDTQYF
TRBJ1-3 TRBD1 . TRBV15 16 TGTGCCACCAGCATGCGTACAGGGGGATCTGGAAACACCATATATTTT CATSMRTGGSGNTIYF
TRBJ1-4 . . TRBV6-5 14 TGTGCCAGCAGTTGGAGCCGGGGAGAGGAAAAACTGTTTTTT CASSWSRGEEKLFF
TRBJ2-7 . . TRBV12-3/TRBV12-4 14 TGTGCCAGCAGGGAGAGCGGAAGCTCCTACGAGCAGTACTTC CASRESGSSYEQYF
TRBJ2-5 TRBD1 . TRBV6-2/TRBV6-3 16 TGTGCCAGCAGTTACGGGACAGGGACCACACAAGAGACCCAGTACTTC CASSYGTGTTQETQYF
TRBJ2-5 TRBD2 . TRBV7-9 16 TGTGCCAGCAGCCCATGGACTAGCGGGACACAAGAGACCCAGTACTTC CASSPWTSGTQETQYF
TRBJ1-1 . . TRBV18 11 TGTGCCAGCTCAGACAAGGGGAGAGCTTTCTTT CASSDKGRAFF
TRBJ2-1 TRBD1 once TRBV15 16 TGTGCCACCAGCAGAGTTGCGGGACAGGGTGTCAATGAGCAGTTCTTC CATSRVAGQGVNEQFF
TRBJ2-2 TRBD1 . TRBV6-5 16 TGTGCCAGCAGTTACGGACAGGGGGTCCGCACCGGGGAGCTGTTTTTT CASSYGQGVRTGELFF
TRBJ2-1 TRBD2 few TRBV18 16 TGTGCCAGCTCACGGGCTAGCGGGAGCTCCTACAATGAGCAGTTCTTC CASSRASGSSYNEQFF
TRBJ2-2 TRBD1 . TRBV7-2 17 TGTGCCAGCAGCTTAAGGAGACAGGGAAAAAACACCGGGGAGCTGTTTTTT CASSLRRQGKNTGELFF
TRBJ2-7 . few TRBV12-3/TRBV12-4 14 TGTGCCAGCAGTTTAGCCAACATTGCCTACGAGCAGTACTTC CASSLANIAYEQYF
TRBJ1-3 . few TRBV7-2 15 TGTGCCAGCAGCAAAACGTATAGCTCTGGAAACACCATATATTTT CASSKTYSSGNTIYF
TRBJ2-1 . . TRBV20-1 12 TGCAGTGCTAGTCCTACCAACAATGAGCAGTTCTTC CSASPTNNEQFF
TRBJ2-3 . . TRBV27 15 TGTGCCAGCAGTTTTCGGCGCCCTGCCACAGATACGCAGTATTTT CASSFRRPATDTQYF
TRBJ1-4 . . TRBV29-1 12 TGCAGCGCTGCGGAGATCGGTGAAAAACTGTTTTTT CSAAEIGEKLFF
TRBJ2-1 TRBD2 few TRBV7-9 15 TGTACCAGCAGCTTAGCTAGCGGGAGGAGGAATGAGCAGTTCTTC CTSSLASGRRNEQFF
TRBJ2-1 . many TRBV7-9 11 TGTGCCAGCAGCTCTCAGGCTGAGCAGTTCTTC CASSSQAEQFF
TRBJ2-2 . . TRBV18 14 TGTGCCAGCTCACCGCAGGTCGACACCGGGGAGCTGTTTTTT CASSPQVDTGELFF
TRBJ2-3 . . TRBV20-1 13 TGCAGTGCTAGTTTACCGAGCACAGATACGCAGTATTTT CSASLPSTDTQYF
TRBJ2-1 . . TRBV5-1 16 TGCGCCAGCAGCTTGGATTCTAGCCCGTCCTACAATGAGCAGTTCTTC CASSLDSSPSYNEQFF
TRBJ2-4 . . TRBV12-3/TRBV12-4 16 TGTGCCAGCCCTTCAAGGCGAAGCGGGGCCAAAAACATTCAGTACTTC CASPSRRSGAKNIQYF
TRBJ2-4 . . TRBV14 13 TGTGCCAGCAGCCAAGTCATCGCGGGGAGTCTGTACTTC CASSQVIAGSLYF
TRBJ1-2 TRBD1 few TRBV28 14 TGTGCCAGCAGGGCAGGGGGAGGGAACTATGGCTACACCTTC CASRAGGGNYGYTF
TRBJ2-4 TRBD1 . TRBV12-3/TRBV12-4 14 TGTGCCAGCAGTTCCCTGGACAGGGTGAACATTCAGTACTTC CASSSLDRVNIQYF
TRBJ2-1 . . TRBV9 15 TGTGCCAGCAGCGTAGTATCTAGGAGCAATGGTGAGCAGTTCTTC CASSVVSRSNGEQFF